The 23 T cell receptor beta chains below come from one sample, sequenced in a study of blood T cell repertoires in COVID-19. Sequencing used immunoSEQ multiplex PCR; TCRdb keeps in-frame clones, though not all of them. This table holds 110,000 to 150,000 clones, 70% to 90% found once. The sample consisted of peripheral blood. These receptors were taken from a woman older than 75 with acute or convalescent COVID-19.

The chain links TRBV2 to TRBJ1-2, with 11 bases identical to TRBD1. This CDR3 spans 13 amino acids. Germline CDR1 SNHLY, CDR2 FYNNEI. The ends lost 8 bases at V and 3 bases at J; junction bases unmatched: 2. For the CDR3, the DNA is TGTGCCAGCCGGGGACAGGGGGACTATGGCTACACCTTC. This translates into CASRGQGDYGYTF.

The chain uses TRBV6-5 and TRBJ2-5, with D possibly being TRBD1 (5 bases). Germline V gene data show CDR1 as MNHEY and CDR2 as SVGAGI. The CDR3 contains 14 residues. Trimming took 6 bases from V and 3 from J, leaving 14 bases between them. The CDR3 region is CASRWTPKKETQYF. DNA of the CDR3: TGTGCCAGCAGGTGGACACCAAAAAAAGAGACCCAGTACTTC.

The V and J genes are TRBV7-8 and TRBJ2-5, with D uncertain. The CDR3 contains 15 residues. Deletions cut 3 bases from V and 5 bases from J, with 16 bases between. From germline, CDR1 is SGHVS and CDR2 FQNEAQ. Written as DNA, the CDR3 is TGTGCCAGCAGCTTTGGGTGGGCCAAAAGGGAGACCCAGTACTTC. Translated: CASSFGWAKRETQYF.

The gene calls are TRBV4-2 and TRBJ1-2; a possible D gene is TRBD1 (5 bases). Trimming shortened V by 5 bases and J by 3 bases, and 10 bases separated the two germline ends. Germline CDR1 is LGHNA and CDR2 is YNFKEQ. The CDR3 is 13 amino acids. The CDR3 nucleotides read TGTGCCAGCAGCACGGGGGGTGACTATGGCTACACCTTC. Protein sequence: CASSTGGDYGYTF.

The V call is TRBV5-4, the J call TRBJ1-1; no firm D call. V was trimmed by 0 bases and J by 6 bases, leaving 15 bases between them. This CDR3 is 15 amino acids long. Germline V gives CDR1 SGHNT, CDR2 YYREEE (reference sequence). The CDR3 loop is CASSLEIGFISEAFF. In DNA form, the CDR3 reads TGTGCCAGCAGCTTGGAGATCGGGTTCATCTCTGAAGCTTTCTTT.

The chain employs TRBV6-5 and TRBJ1-1, with TRBD1 matching 7 bases. With 6 bases clipped from V and 1 base from J, the junction kept 5 bases outside the gene matches. CDR1 is MNHEY and CDR2 is SVGAGI in the germline V gene. CDR3 length: 14 amino acids. Here the CDR3 reads CASRSGGQNTEAFF. The DNA of the CDR3 is TGTGCCAGCAGGTCAGGGGGGCAGAACACTGAAGCTTTCTTT.

The chain has TRBV7-2 and TRBJ2-7; 12 nucleotides line up with TRBD1. This CDR3 has 15 amino acids. Looked up from germline, CDR1 is SGHTA and CDR2 is FQGNSA. V trimming: 6 bases; J trimming: 2 bases; junction bases outside the gene matches: 5. The CDR3 loop is CASSSGQGAPYEQYF. CDR3 coding DNA: TGTGCCAGCAGTTCGGGACAGGGGGCTCCCTACGAGCAGTACTTC.

The rearrangement links TRBV19 to TRBJ1-1, with 10 bases lining up with TRBD1. Germline V gene sequence: CDR1 LNHDA, CDR2 SQIVND (reference sequence). V gave up 8 bases and J gave up 1 base; unmatched junction bases: 13. The CDR3 covers 17 residues. CDR3 loop: CASAKRQGALGNTEAFF. In nucleotides, the CDR3 is TGTGCCAGTGCTAAAAGACAGGGGGCCCTGGGGAACACTGAAGCTTTCTTT.

This clone occurred once. The chain uses TRBV11-2 and TRBJ1-2, with D possibly being TRBD1 (5 bases). Between the trimmed V and J ends, which lost 5 bases and 5 bases, there was a span of 15 bases. Germline CDR1 is SGHAT and CDR2 is FQNNGV. This CDR3 contains 14 residues. The CDR3 DNA follows: TGTGCCAGCAGCCCCTCGGGGGAGGTTTATGGCTACACCTTC. It translates to CASSPSGEVYGYTF.

V usage is TRBV10-3 and J usage is TRBJ2-6, with 9 bases lining up with TRBD1. The CDR3 extends over 17 amino acids. V shed 4 bases and J 4 bases; nucleotides not matched to a gene: 8. CDR1 is ENHRY, CDR2 SYGVKD, per germline. The CDR3 DNA reads TGTGCCATCAGTGCTACAGGGGGCGCATCAGGGGCCAACGTCCTGACTTTC. This gives the protein CAISATGGASGANVLTF.

This clone has only a few counts. The chain employs TRBV3-1 (or the pseudogene TRBV3-2) and TRBJ2-2; 7 bases match TRBD2. V trimming: 4 bases; J trimming: 5 bases; junction bases outside the gene matches: 4. Germline CDR1 is LGHDT and CDR2 is YNNKEL (reference sequence). CDR3 length: 14 residues. As DNA, the CDR3 is TGTGCCAGCAGCCGGGCGGGGGTTACCGGGGAGCTGTTTTTT. Encoded protein: CASSRAGVTGELFF.

This clone was found once. This rearrangement joins TRBV19 to TRBJ1-6; D is possibly TRBD1 (6 bases). Per the germline V gene, CDR1 is LNHDA and CDR2 is SQIVND (reference sequence). The CDR3 is made up of 15 amino acids. Trimming pared 2 bases from V and 8 bases from J, leaving 13 bases between. CDR3 nucleotides: TGTGCCAGTAGTATAACGGGGGGCTCCGATTCACCCCTCCACTTT. It translates to CASSITGGSDSPLHF.

The chain links TRBV5-1 to TRBJ2-5, with D tentatively TRBD2 (6 bases). V was trimmed by 1 base and J by 1 base, leaving 17 bases between them. Germline V CDR1 and CDR2: SGHRS, YFSETQ. This CDR3 has 17 amino acids. In nucleotides, the CDR3 is TGCGCCAGCAGCTTGAACAGGTCGGGGGTGAGCCAAGAGACCCAGTACTTC. It encodes CASSLNRSGVSQETQYF.

The V and J genes are TRBV5-1 and TRBJ2-5; D unresolved. V lost 1 base and J lost 5, with 6 bases in between. Germline lookup yields CDR1 SGHRS and CDR2 YFSETQ. This CDR3 spans 12 amino acids. The CDR3 region has the DNA TGCGCCAGCAGCTTGCCTGAGGAGACCCAGTACTTC. Amino acids: CASSLPEETQYF. Full variable domain (rest looked up from reference TRBV5-1 and TRBJ2-5): KAGVTQTPRYLIKTRGQQVTLSCSPISGHRSVSWYQQTPGQGLQFLFEYFSETQRNKGNFPGRFSGRQFSNSRSEMNVSTLELGDSALYLCASSLPEETQYFGPGTRLLVL.

The V and J genes are TRBV12-3 or TRBV12-4 and TRBJ2-5; D gene uncertain. With 8 bases removed from V and 7 bases from J, the gap between germline ends came to 11 bases. This CDR3 is 11 amino acids long. The CDR3 reads CASLRGGTQYF. The DNA for the CDR3 is TGTGCCAGCCTTAGAGGTGGGACCCAGTACTTC.

The chain links TRBV30 to TRBJ1-2; D remains ambiguous. CDR3 length: 14 amino acids. Trimming left V 0 bases short and J 3 bases short, with 11 bases between. Germline CDR1 reads GTSNPN; CDR2 reads SVGIG (reference sequence). DNA for the CDR3: TGTGCCTGGAGTGTCTTGGGCGCCGACTATGGCTACACCTTC. This sequence encodes CAWSVLGADYGYTF.

The V gene is TRBV20-1, the J gene TRBJ1-2; a weak D match, TRBD1 (6 bases). Per the germline V gene, CDR1 is DFQATT and CDR2 is SNEGSKA (reference sequence). This CDR3 region has 11 residues. Trimming removed 5 bases from V and 8 bases from J, with 12 bases in between. Here the CDR3 reads CSAYHREGYTF. Written as DNA, the CDR3 is TGCAGTGCTTACCACAGGGAAGGCTACACCTTC.

The chain links TRBV18 to TRBJ1-1; 8 bases map to TRBD1. The CDR3 has 18 amino acids. CDR1 KGHSH and CDR2 LQKENI come from the germline V gene. V lost 1 base, J lost 1 base, and 11 bases stayed unmatched. This CDR3 is CASSPQQGGLYGNTEAFF. The DNA for the CDR3 is TGTGCCAGCTCACCACAACAGGGGGGACTTTATGGGAACACTGAAGCTTTCTTT. Together with reference TRBV18 and TRBJ1-1, the CDR3 gives the full variable domain: NAGVMQNPRHLVRRRGQEARLRCSPMKGHSHVYWYRQLPEEGLKFMVYLQKENIIDESGMPKERFSAEFPKEGPSILRIQQVVRGDSAAYFCASSPQQGGLYGNTEAFFGQGTRLTVV.

V usage is TRBV5-4 and J usage is TRBJ2-3; 10 positions agree with TRBD2. Trimming removed 0 bases from V and 4 bases from J; junction bases left unmatched: 2. There are 15 residues in the CDR3. Germline V gives CDR1 SGHNT, CDR2 YYREEE (reference sequence). The CDR3 DNA follows: TGTGCCAGCAGCTTGGCGCTAGCGGGGGCAGATACGCAGTATTTT. It is translated as CASSLALAGADTQYF.

The rearrangement links TRBV5-5 to TRBJ2-2; D possibly corresponds to TRBD1 (5 bases). Trimming stripped 1 base from V and 1 base from J, with 11 bases between. CDR1 SGHKS and CDR2 YYEKEE come from the germline V gene (reference sequence). The CDR3 spans 16 residues. In nucleotides, the CDR3 is TGTGCCAGCAGCTTGAATGGACACCTGAACACCGGGGAGCTGTTTTTT. This encodes CASSLNGHLNTGELFF.

This clone was recorded once. The rearrangement joins TRBV7-9 to TRBJ1-1; 9 bases align to TRBD1. CDR1 and CDR2 (germline): SEHNR, FQNEAQ (reference sequence). CDR3 length equals 14 residues. V lost 7 bases, J lost 1 base, and 4 bases stayed unmatched. This CDR3 reads CASTIQGANTEAFF. The CDR3 DNA reads as TGTGCCAGCACCATACAGGGGGCGAACACTGAAGCTTTCTTT.

The V gene is TRBV5-1, the J gene TRBJ2-5, with D perhaps TRBD1 (5 bases). Germline V gene sequence: CDR1 SGHRS, CDR2 YFSETQ. V was clipped by 0 bases and J by 5 bases, with 14 bases between them. The CDR3 loop spans 15 amino acids. CDR3 sequence: CASSLDGRAWETQYF. In nucleotides, the CDR3 is TGCGCCAGCAGCTTGGACGGCAGGGCTTGGGAGACCCAGTACTTC.

This clone was found a few times. J is TRBJ2-2 and V is TRBV18; D gene unclear. This CDR3 is built from 14 residues. Germline loops: CDR1 KGHSH, CDR2 LQKENI. Trimming pared 5 bases from V and 1 base from J, leaving 8 bases between. CDR3 region: CASSINQNTGELFF. CDR3 in DNA: TGTGCCAGCTCAATCAATCAGAACACCGGGGAGCTGTTTTTT.